These 20 T cell receptor beta chains came from one sample sequenced in a study of blood T cell repertoires in COVID-19 (dated by TCRdb to about 2020). The library was produced with the immunoSEQ multiplex PCR assay. Here the immuneACCESS table is served through TCRdb, limited to in-frame sequences with V and J called. Missing clones are a known gap in these copies; in checked studies unresolved V genes cover under half, and the rest lacks a known reason. This sample has around 72,000 clones in its table, and approximately 92% of those were observed once. The ten largest make up under 15% of the sample. The source material was peripheral blood. The receptors were gathered from a human donor with active COVID-19. The donor label of this sample is uncertain.

The chain links TRBV28 to TRBJ2-7, with D possibly being TRBD1 (6 bases). This CDR3 has 13 amino acids. V was pared by 5 bases and J by 6 bases, with 14 bases between. Germline-derived CDR1 and CDR2 are MDHEN and SYDVKM. The CDR3 reads CASSPGQFGEQYF. CDR3 bases: TGTGCCAGCAGTCCTGGACAGTTTGGCGAGCAGTACTTC.

This clone has just one count. The rearrangement joins TRBV24-1 to TRBJ1-5; D not resolved. This CDR3 is 14 amino acids long. Trimming shortened V by 4 bases and J by 7 bases, and 13 bases separated the two germline ends. Per germline, CDR1 KGHDR and CDR2 SFDVKD. CDR3 sequence: CATSEPGEEQPQHF. CDR3 DNA: TGTGCCACCAGTGAACCCGGGGAAGAACAGCCCCAGCATTTT.

CDR3 region: CASTTRDGGYNQPQHF. The CDR3 region has the DNA TGTGCCAGTACCACGCGCGACGGAGGGTACAATCAGCCCCAGCATTTT. The chain uses TRBV19 and TRBJ1-5; no reliable D call. This CDR3 comprises 16 residues. V was shortened by 7 bases and J by 3 bases, with 19 bases between the two germline ends. Germline V gene sequence: CDR1 LNHDA, CDR2 SQIVND (reference sequence). Supplemented by reference TRBV19 and TRBJ1-5, the full variable domain reads DGGITQSPKYLFRKEGQNVTLSCEQNLNHDAMYWYRQDPGQGLRLIYYSQIVNDFQKGDIAEGYSVSREKKESFPLTVTSAQKNPTAFYLCASTTRDGGYNQPQHFGDGTRLSIL.

As DNA, the CDR3 is TGTGCCAGCAGCCCCACTAATGAGCAGTTCTTC. Amino acid sequence: CASSPTNEQFF. The V call is TRBV11-3, the J call TRBJ2-1; D uncertain. This CDR3 region has 11 residues. V dropped 5 bases and J dropped 7 bases, with 6 bases sitting between them. Germline CDR1 SGHNT, CDR2 YENEEA.

CDR3 in amino acids: CATSDFGAQDQKNEQFF. Here the CDR3 DNA reads TGTGCCACCAGTGATTTTGGGGCACAGGACCAAAAAAATGAGCAGTTCTTC. V usage is TRBV24-1 and J usage is TRBJ2-1; D may be TRBD1 (5 bases). The length of the CDR3 is 17 residues. V was pared by 1 base and J by 7 bases, with 19 bases between. CDR1 and CDR2 (germline): KGHDR, SFDVKD.

The chain joins TRBV5-6 to TRBJ2-4; 7 nucleotides agree with TRBD1. The CDR3 has 13 residues. In germline, CDR1 is SGHDT, CDR2 YYEEEE. With V trimmed by 0 bases and J by 10 bases, 4 bases remained unmatched. The CDR3 DNA reads TGTGCCAGCAGCTTGGTCGGGACAGAAATTCAGTACTTC. Translated, it gives CASSLVGTEIQYF.

The chain recombines TRBV6-5 with TRBJ2-2; D may be TRBD1 (5 bases). The germline gives CDR1 MNHEY, CDR2 SVGAGI. V shed 0 bases and J shed 4 bases, with 6 bases lying between them. CDR3 length equals 14 residues. CDR3 sequence (DNA): TGTGCCAGCAGTTACTCGCAGGGCACCGGGGAGCTGTTTTTT. It is translated as CASSYSQGTGELFF.

The chain links TRBV9 to TRBJ1-1, with D possibly TRBD1 on 5 matching bases. The V end was cut by 0 bases, the J end by 10 bases, with 10 bases between. CDR1 and CDR2 from the germline V gene are SGDLS and YYNGEE. This CDR3 comprises 12 residues. The CDR3 reads CASSVEGRAAFF. In DNA form, the CDR3 reads TGTGCCAGCAGCGTAGAAGGCAGGGCAGCTTTCTTT.

The V and J genes are TRBV28 and TRBJ2-7; tentatively, D is TRBD2 (6 bases). Germline CDR1 and CDR2: MDHEN and SYDVKM. The ends were cut back, 2 bases at V and 0 bases at J, with 14 bases in the middle. The CDR3 is 16 amino acids. CDR3 protein: CASSLPGTDSSYEQYF. CDR3 sequence (DNA): TGTGCCAGCAGTTTACCCGGGACTGATAGCTCCTACGAGCAGTACTTC. The whole variable domain, remainder taken from reference TRBV28 and TRBJ2-7, is DVKVTQSSRYLVKRTGEKVFLECVQDMDHENMFWYRQDPGLGLRLIYFSYDVKMKEKGDIPEGYSVSREKKERFSLILESASTNQTSMYLCASSLPGTDSSYEQYFGPGTRLTVT.

The chain recombines TRBV5-1 with TRBJ2-3; no clear D gene. Trimming removed 0 bases from V and 3 bases from J, with 8 bases in between. Germline lookup yields CDR1 SGHRS and CDR2 YFSETQ. The CDR3 runs 14 residues. DNA for the CDR3: TGCGCCAGCAGCTTGGGACAAAGGACAGATACGCAGTATTTT. Translation: CASSLGQRTDTQYF.

This clone was seen a single time. The genes are TRBV7-2 and TRBJ1-6, with 7 bases aligning to TRBD1. J was trimmed by 14 bases and V by 2 bases; bases with no gene match: 3. The germline V gene encodes CDR1 SGHTA and CDR2 FQGNSA. This CDR3 has 12 residues. The CDR3 sequence is CASSLYRGSLHF. DNA for the CDR3: TGTGCCAGCAGCTTATACAGGGGCTCCCTCCACTTT.

J is TRBJ2-2 and V is TRBV6-1; TRBD1 agrees at 9 bases. The junction had 9 bases not matched to a gene; V was cut back by 4 bases and J by 3 bases. The CDR3 runs 17 residues. Germline V lookup: CDR1 MNHNS, CDR2 SASEGT. The DNA for the CDR3 is TGTGCCAGCAGTGCCTACAGGGGGCGGGAGTACACCGGGGAGCTGTTTTTT. It codes for CASSAYRGREYTGELFF.

The chain joins TRBV30 to TRBJ2-1, with 9 bases fitting TRBD1. The CDR3 is 17 amino acids. From germline, CDR1 is GTSNPN and CDR2 SVGIG (reference sequence). V lost 0 bases, J lost 0 bases, and 6 bases stayed unmatched. CDR3 protein: CAWSVLGTGNSYNEQFF. As DNA, the CDR3 is TGTGCCTGGAGTGTACTGGGGACAGGGAACTCCTACAATGAGCAGTTCTTC.

The V gene is TRBV4-1, the J gene TRBJ2-7; 10 nucleotides line up with TRBD1. Germline CDR1 reads MGHRA; CDR2 reads YSYEKL. With 4 bases clipped from V and 6 bases from J, the junction kept 15 bases outside the gene matches. CDR3 length: 17 residues. The DNA for the CDR3 is TGCGCCAGCAGCCGAGATAACGGGGGACAGGGGTCCCGCGAGCAGTACTTC. Protein product: CASSRDNGGQGSREQYF.

The chain combines TRBV9 with TRBJ1-4, with D possibly matching TRBD1 (5 bases). The CDR3 loop spans 13 amino acids. From germline, CDR1 is SGDLS and CDR2 YYNGEE. V lost 0 bases to trimming and J lost 11 bases, with 11 bases between them. The CDR3 DNA sequence: TGTGCCAGCAGCGTAGGGTCTGACAGTAAACTGTTTTTT. This gives the protein CASSVGSDSKLFF.

The V gene is TRBV28, the J gene TRBJ1-2, with no clear D. CDR1 is MDHEN, CDR2 SYDVKM, per germline. This CDR3 is 16 amino acids long. Trimming pared 1 base from V and 2 bases from J, leaving 14 bases between. CDR3 nucleotide sequence: TGTGCCAGCAGTTTATCAGGCCAGGCCATAAACTATGGCTACACCTTC. It specifies CASSLSGQAINYGYTF.

The V and J genes are TRBV6-5 and TRBJ2-7; no firm D call. CDR1 and CDR2 (germline): MNHEY, SVGAGI. CDR3 length: 14 residues. V was clipped by 5 bases and J by 4 bases, with 15 bases between them. This CDR3 is CASSKHGEPYEQYF. In nucleotides, the CDR3 is TGTGCCAGCAGTAAACATGGTGAACCTTACGAGCAGTACTTC.

The J gene is TRBJ2-7, the V gene TRBV12-5; D might be TRBD2 (5 bases). This CDR3 has 14 amino acids. V lost 7 bases and J 1 base, leaving 14 bases between the germline ends. CDR1 LGHNT and CDR2 FRNRAP come from the germline V gene. The CDR3 sequence: CASARPGNSYEQYF. In DNA, the CDR3 is TGTGCTAGTGCCCGTCCCGGGAATTCCTACGAGCAGTACTTC.

The chain recombines TRBV12-3 or TRBV12-4 with TRBJ1-5; the D gene is possibly TRBD1 (5 bases). The CDR3 consists of 13 residues. Trimming stripped 4 bases from V and 7 bases from J, with 11 bases between. Written as DNA, the CDR3 is TGTGCCAGCAGTTCGGGGGGTGGGCAGCCCCAGCATTTT. Translated, it gives CASSSGGGQPQHF.

This chain joins TRBV3-1 (or the pseudogene TRBV3-2) and TRBJ2-5; 9 bases match TRBD2. Trimming took 4 bases from V and 4 from J; bases not matched to a gene: 4. CDR1 and CDR2 from the germline V gene are LGHDT and YNNKEL (reference sequence). The CDR3 sequence is 14 residues long. The CDR3: CASSPSGNGETQYF. CDR3 coding DNA: TGTGCCAGCAGCCCTAGCGGGAATGGAGAGACCCAGTACTTC.